The 6 T cell receptor beta chains in this list originate from one sample, sequenced in a study of T-cell memory formation after mild COVID-19. MiXCR, run by TCRdb on the 5' RACE reads, gives a single entry per CDR3 protein. The repertoire holds 350,000 or so distinct CDR3 sequences, with 20% as singletons. Material for sequencing was PBMCs or a T cell subset sorted from them (not recorded which). These receptors came from a man between 18 and 35 years old who had mild COVID-19 (a few samples of this study predate the infection). Cell type and time point are not known.

CDR3 in amino acids: CASSFSGTDTFYNEQFF. CDR3 DNA sequence: TGTGCCAGCAGCTTTAGCGGGACTGACACTTTCTACAATGAGCAGTTCTTC. The chain has TRBV7-2 and TRBJ2-1, with 8 bases aligning to TRBD2. The germline V gene has CDR1 SGHTA and CDR2 FQGNSA. The CDR3 runs 17 residues. The V segment lost 3 bases and the J segment 3 bases; nucleotides outside the gene matches: 10.

This clonotype showed up just a few times. The chain links TRBV4-3 to TRBJ2-3, with D perhaps TRBD2 (7 bases). The CDR3 spans 16 residues. Trimming shortened V by 1 base and J by 3 bases, and 14 bases separated the two germline ends. Germline CDR1 and CDR2: LGHNA and YSLEER. CDR3 loop: CASSQVGGARTDTQYF. The CDR3 nucleotides read TGCGCCAGCAGCCAAGTTGGGGGGGCCAGGACAGATACGCAGTATTTT.

There are a few counts of this clonotype. The V call is TRBV4-1, the J call TRBJ1-1; D is unclear. V was trimmed by 6 bases and J by 7 bases, leaving 24 bases between them. Germline V gene sequence: CDR1 MGHRA, CDR2 YSYEKL. The length of the CDR3 is 16 residues. CDR3 sequence (DNA): TGCGCCAGCAGTAGGCAGGTCCGCGCGGTCTGGCTTGAAGCTTTCTTT. This gives the protein CASSRQVRAVWLEAFF.

Here the CDR3 DNA reads TGTGCCAGCAGCTTCGGTAGAGGGAGAAGGAACACCGGGGAGCTGTTTTTT. This sequence encodes CASSFGRGRRNTGELFF. The gene calls are TRBV11-2 and TRBJ2-2, with D perhaps matching TRBD2 (5 bases). Germline V gene data show CDR1 as SGHAT and CDR2 as FQNNGV. V lost 3 bases to trimming and J lost 1 base, with 15 bases between them. This CDR3 contains 17 residues.

This clonotype has just a few counts. V is TRBV20-1 and J is TRBJ2-7; D gene ambiguous. The CDR3 loop spans 14 amino acids. The germline V and J ends were trimmed by 1 base and 0 bases, with 10 bases remaining between them. The germline CDR1 and CDR2 sequences are DFQATT and SNEGSKA (reference sequence). Here the CDR3 DNA reads TGCAGTGCTAGAGGAGGCGTCTACTCCTACGAGCAGTACTTC. Amino acid sequence: CSARGGVYSYEQYF.

This clonotype was found many times. J is TRBJ1-4 and V is TRBV7-2; 7 nucleotides line up with TRBD1. The length of the CDR3 is 14 residues. V lost 1 base, J lost 6 bases, and 2 bases stayed unmatched. Germline V gene lookup returns CDR1 SGHTA and CDR2 FQGNSA. The CDR3 loop reads CASSLDGTDEKLFF. CDR3 nucleotides: TGTGCCAGCAGCTTAGACGGGACAGATGAAAAACTGTTTTTT. Full variable domain (outside the CDR3, taken from reference TRBV7-2 and TRBJ1-4): GAGVSQSPSNKVTEKGKDVELRCDPISGHTALYWYRQSLGQGLEFLIYFQGNSAPDKSGLPSDRFSAERTGGSVSTLTIQRTQQEDSAVYLCASSLDGTDEKLFFGSGTQLSVL.